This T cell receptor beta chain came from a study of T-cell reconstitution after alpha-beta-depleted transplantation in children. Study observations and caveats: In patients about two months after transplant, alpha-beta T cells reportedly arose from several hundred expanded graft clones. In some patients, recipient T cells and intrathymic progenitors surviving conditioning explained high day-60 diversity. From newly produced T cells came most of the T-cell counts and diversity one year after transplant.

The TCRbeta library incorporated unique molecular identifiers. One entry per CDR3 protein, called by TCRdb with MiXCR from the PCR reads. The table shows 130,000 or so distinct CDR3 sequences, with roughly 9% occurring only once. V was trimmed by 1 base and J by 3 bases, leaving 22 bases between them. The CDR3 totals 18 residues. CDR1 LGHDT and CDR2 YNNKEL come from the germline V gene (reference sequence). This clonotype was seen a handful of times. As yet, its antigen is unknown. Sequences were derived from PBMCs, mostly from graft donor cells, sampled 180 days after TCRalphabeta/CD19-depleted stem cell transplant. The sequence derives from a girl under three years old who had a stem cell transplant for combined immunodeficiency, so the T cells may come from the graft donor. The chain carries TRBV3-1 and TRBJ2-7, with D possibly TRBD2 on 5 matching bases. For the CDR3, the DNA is TGTGCCAGCAGCCAAGGTGCTCGGGGTACTATATGGAACTACGAGCAGTACTTC. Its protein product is CASSQGARGTIWNYEQYF.